The clone carrying this T cell receptor (beta chain) was seen a single time. TCRdb independently ran MiXCR on the PCR reads; one entry per CDR3 protein. The sample contains 14,000 or so distinct CDR3 sequences, around 50% of which appear only once. The CDR3 loop spans 11 amino acids. Germline loops: CDR1 MNHGY, CDR2 SAAAGT. The data were obtained in a study of tumor-infiltrating lymphocytes in oesophageal squamous cell carcinoma. The chain combines TRBV6-8 with TRBJ2-7; unclear D gene. Gene TRBJ2-1 matches the end of the DNA better, so the J call may be wrong. Material: esophageal tumor tissue. The clonotype originates from a male donor with esophageal squamous cell carcinoma. The CDR3 sequence is CASSNGDVQFF. CDR3 sequence (DNA): TGTGCCAGCAGTAATGGTGATGTGCAGTTCTTC.